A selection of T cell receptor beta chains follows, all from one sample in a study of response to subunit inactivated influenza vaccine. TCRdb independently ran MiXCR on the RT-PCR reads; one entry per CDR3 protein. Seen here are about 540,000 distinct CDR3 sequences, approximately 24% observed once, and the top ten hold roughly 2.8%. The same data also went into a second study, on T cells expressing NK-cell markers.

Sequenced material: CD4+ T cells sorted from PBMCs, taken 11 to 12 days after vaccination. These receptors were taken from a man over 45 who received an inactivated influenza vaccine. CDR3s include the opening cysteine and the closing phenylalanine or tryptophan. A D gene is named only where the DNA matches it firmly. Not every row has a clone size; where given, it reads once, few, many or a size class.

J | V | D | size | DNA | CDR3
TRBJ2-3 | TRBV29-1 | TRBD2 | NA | TGCAGCGTTGAACCCGGACTAGCTTTCACAGATACGCAGTATTTT | CSVEPGLAFTDTQYF
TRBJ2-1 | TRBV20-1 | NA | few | TGCAGTGCTATTGGTGACAGCTCCTACAATGAGCAGTTCTTC | CSAIGDSSYNEQFF
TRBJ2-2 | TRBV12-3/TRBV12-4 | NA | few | TGTGCCAGCACCACAAAGGCCGAGCTGTTTTTT | CASTTKAELFF
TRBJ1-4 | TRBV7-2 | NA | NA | TGTGCCAGCAGCTTAGACGGGAGGGGAGAGGAAAAACTGTTTTTT | CASSLDGRGEEKLFF
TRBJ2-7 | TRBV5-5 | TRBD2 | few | TGTGCCAGCAGCTGGACTAGCGGGAGAATAAGCAACGAGCAGTACTTC | CASSWTSGRISNEQYF
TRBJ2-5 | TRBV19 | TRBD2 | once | TGTGCCAGTAGTCCGACTAGCGCGCAAGAGACCCAGTACTTC | CASSPTSAQETQYF
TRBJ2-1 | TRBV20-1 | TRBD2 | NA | TGCAGTGCTAGAGACCCGGGGGGGAGCAATGAGCAGTTCTTC | CSARDPGGSNEQFF
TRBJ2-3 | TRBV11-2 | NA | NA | TGTGCCAGCAGAATGACAGCTCCTGATACGCAGTATTTT | CASRMTAPDTQYF
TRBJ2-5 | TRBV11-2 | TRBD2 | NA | TGTGCCAGCAGCCCACCGTGGGCGGGAGTGAAAGAGACCCAGTACTTC | CASSPPWAGVKETQYF
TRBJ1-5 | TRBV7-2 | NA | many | TGTGCCAGCAGCTTAAGGGCCGATTATAGCAATCAGCCCCAGCATTTT | CASSLRADYSNQPQHF
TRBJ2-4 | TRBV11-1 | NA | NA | TGTGCCAGCAGCTCTTCCGGGGCTAAAAACATTCAGTACTTC | CASSSSGAKNIQYF
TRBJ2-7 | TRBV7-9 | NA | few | TGTGCCAGCAGCTTACGGGTTGGGTTCGCTTCCGAGCAGTACTTC | CASSLRVGFASEQYF
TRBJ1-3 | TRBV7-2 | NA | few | TGTGCCAGCAGCTTGGATAACCCCAGGGGAACGGGAAACACCATATATTTT | CASSLDNPRGTGNTIYF
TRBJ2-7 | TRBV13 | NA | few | TGTGCCAGCAGCTCCCCCTCAAGGGCCCCTTACGAGCAGTACTTC | CASSSPSRAPYEQYF
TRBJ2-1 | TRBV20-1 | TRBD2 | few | TGCAGTGCTTCCGAGACTAGCGGGACGTACAATGAGCAGTTCTTC | CSASETSGTYNEQFF
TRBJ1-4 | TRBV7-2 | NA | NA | TGTGCCAGCAGCTTAGGGGGCGTGGAGGAAAAACTGTTTTTT | CASSLGGVEEKLFF
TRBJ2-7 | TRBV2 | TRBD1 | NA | TGTGCCAGCACCGTCAAAGTCCCGGGACAGGGTAACTACGAGCAGTACTTC | CASTVKVPGQGNYEQYF
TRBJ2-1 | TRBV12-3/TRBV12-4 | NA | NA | TGTGCCAGCAGAAGCGGGTACAATGAGCAGTTCTTC | CASRSGYNEQFF
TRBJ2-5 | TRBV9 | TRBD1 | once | TGTGCCAGCAGCGTAGAGACAGGGGAGACCCAGTACTTC | CASSVETGETQYF
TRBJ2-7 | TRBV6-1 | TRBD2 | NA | TGTGCCAGCAGCCCCTATGGTAGCGGGAGGGCCTACGAGCAGTACTTC | CASSPYGSGRAYEQYF
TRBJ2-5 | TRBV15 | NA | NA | TGTGCCACCAGCAGAGTTGGTCTCCAAGAGACCCAGTACTTC | CATSRVGLQETQYF
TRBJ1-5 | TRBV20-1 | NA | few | TGCAGTGCTCCTAGACAGCGTTATAGCAATCAGCCCCAGCATTTT | CSAPRQRYSNQPQHF
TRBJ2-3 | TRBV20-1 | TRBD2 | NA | TGCAGTGCGGCCGGACTAGCGGGATCCACAGATACGCAGTATTTT | CSAAGLAGSTDTQYF
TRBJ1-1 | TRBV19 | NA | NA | TGTGCCAGTAGTGCCGGGCCGACGAGAAACACTGAAGCTTTCTTT | CASSAGPTRNTEAFF
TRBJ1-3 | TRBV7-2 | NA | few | TGTGCCAGCAGCACCGGGCCAAGCTCTGGAAACACCATATATTTT | CASSTGPSSGNTIYF
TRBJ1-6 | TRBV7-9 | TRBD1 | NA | TGTGCCAGCAGCTTAGAACAGGGGGTAATTAATTCACCCCTCCACTTT | CASSLEQGVINSPLHF
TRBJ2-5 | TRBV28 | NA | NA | TGTGCCAGCAGTTTACCGCTTGGCCAGATCCAAGAGACCCAGTACTTC | CASSLPLGQIQETQYF
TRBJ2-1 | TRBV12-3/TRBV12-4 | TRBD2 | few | TGTGCCAGCAGTTTATCCCCCTCACTAGCGGGGGGGTTCTTC | CASSLSPSLAGGFF
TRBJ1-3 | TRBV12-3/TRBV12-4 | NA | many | TGTGCCAGCAGTCCCCCGCCTGGAAACACCATATATTTT | CASSPPPGNTIYF
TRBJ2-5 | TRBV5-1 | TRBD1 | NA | TGCGCCAGCAGCTGGCAGGGGGCGCGCGAGACCCAGTACTTC | CASSWQGARETQYF
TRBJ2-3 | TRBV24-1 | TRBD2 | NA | TGTGCCACCAGTGGGGGGACTAGCCGCACGGATACGCAGTATTTT | CATSGGTSRTDTQYF
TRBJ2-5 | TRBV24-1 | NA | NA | TGTGCCACCAGTGATGCGGACCGGGCCGACCAAGAGACCCAGTACTTC | CATSDADRADQETQYF
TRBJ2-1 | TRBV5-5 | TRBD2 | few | TGTGCCAGCAGCTTGTTGGCAGCGGGAGGCGGTGAGCAGTTCTTC | CASSLLAAGGGEQFF
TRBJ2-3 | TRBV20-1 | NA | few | TGCAGTGCAGATAATCGACGTTCTGTCACAGATACGCAGTATTTT | CSADNRRSVTDTQYF
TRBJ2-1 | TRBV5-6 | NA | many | TGTGCCAGCACCCCAGCCCCAAGCTCCTACAATGAGCAGTTCTTC | CASTPAPSSYNEQFF
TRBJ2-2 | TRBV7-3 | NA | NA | TGTGCCAGCAGCTTAACATCGGCCACCGGGGAGCTGTTTTTT | CASSLTSATGELFF
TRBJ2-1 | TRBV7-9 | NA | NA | TGTGCCAGCAGCTTAGAGGGGGGCCTTCACAATGAGCAGTTCTTC | CASSLEGGLHNEQFF
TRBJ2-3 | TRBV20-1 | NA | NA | TGCAGTGCTAGAGACCAAGGGGATACGCAGTATTTT | CSARDQGDTQYF
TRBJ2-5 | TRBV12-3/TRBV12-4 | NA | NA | TGTGCCAGCACCCCGGTGAGGGGAGAGACCCAGTACTTC | CASTPVRGETQYF
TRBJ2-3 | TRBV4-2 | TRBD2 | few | TGTGCCAGCAGCTTAAATAGCGGGAGCTCAGATACGCAGTATTTT | CASSLNSGSSDTQYF
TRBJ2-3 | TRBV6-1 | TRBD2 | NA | TGTGCCAGCAAAGGACTAGGTCGGAGCACAGATACGCAGTATTTT | CASKGLGRSTDTQYF
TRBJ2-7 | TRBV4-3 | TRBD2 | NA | TGCGCCAGCAGCCAAGATAGAAGCGGCGGGAGTCTGTACGAGCAGTACTTC | CASSQDRSGGSLYEQYF
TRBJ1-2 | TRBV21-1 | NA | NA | TGTGCCAGCAGCAAAGGGACTTATGGCTACACCTTC | CASSKGTYGYTF
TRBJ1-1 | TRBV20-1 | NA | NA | TGCAGTGCCGACGCCGGGGCTGGGGCTTTCTTT | CSADAGAGAFF